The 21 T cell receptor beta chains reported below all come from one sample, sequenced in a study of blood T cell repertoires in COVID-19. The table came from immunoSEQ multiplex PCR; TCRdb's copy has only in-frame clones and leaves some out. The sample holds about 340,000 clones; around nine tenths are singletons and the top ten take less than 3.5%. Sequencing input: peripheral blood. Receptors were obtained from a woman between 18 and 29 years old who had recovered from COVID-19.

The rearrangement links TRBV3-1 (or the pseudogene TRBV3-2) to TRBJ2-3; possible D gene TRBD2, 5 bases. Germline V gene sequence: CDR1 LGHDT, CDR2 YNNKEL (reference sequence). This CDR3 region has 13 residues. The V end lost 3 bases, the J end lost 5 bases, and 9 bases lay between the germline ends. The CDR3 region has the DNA TGTGCCAGCAGCCAGCACGAGGGAGATACGCAGTATTTT. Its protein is CASSQHEGDTQYF.

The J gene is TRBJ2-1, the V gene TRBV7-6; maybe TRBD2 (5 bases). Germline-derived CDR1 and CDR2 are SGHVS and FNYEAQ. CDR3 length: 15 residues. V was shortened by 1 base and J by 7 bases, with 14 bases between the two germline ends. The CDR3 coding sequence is TGTGCCAGCAGCTTAGTCCCTGGGAGTGGTAATGAGCAGTTCTTC. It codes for CASSLVPGSGNEQFF.

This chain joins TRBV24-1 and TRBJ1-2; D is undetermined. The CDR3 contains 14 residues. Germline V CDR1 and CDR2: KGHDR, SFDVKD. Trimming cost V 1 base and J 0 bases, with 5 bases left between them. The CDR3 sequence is CATSDFRANYGYTF. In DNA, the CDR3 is TGTGCCACCAGTGATTTTCGAGCTAACTATGGCTACACCTTC.

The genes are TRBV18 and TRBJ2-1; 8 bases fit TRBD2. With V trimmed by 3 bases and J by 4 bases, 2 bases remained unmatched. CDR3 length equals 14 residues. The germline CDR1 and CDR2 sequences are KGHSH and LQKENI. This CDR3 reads CASSPTSEYNEQFF. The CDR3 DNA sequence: TGTGCCAGCTCACCGACTAGCGAATACAATGAGCAGTTCTTC.

This CDR3 reads CASSLYMPGLAGVKETQYF. CDR3 DNA sequence: TGCGCCAGCAGCCTGTACATGCCGGGACTAGCGGGAGTAAAAGAGACCCAGTACTTC. This chain uses TRBV5-1 with TRBJ2-5; 14 positions match TRBD2. Germline V gene data show CDR1 as SGHRS and CDR2 as YFSETQ. The V gene end was trimmed by 4 bases and the J gene end by 3 bases; junction bases not matched to a gene: 14. CDR3 length equals 19 residues.

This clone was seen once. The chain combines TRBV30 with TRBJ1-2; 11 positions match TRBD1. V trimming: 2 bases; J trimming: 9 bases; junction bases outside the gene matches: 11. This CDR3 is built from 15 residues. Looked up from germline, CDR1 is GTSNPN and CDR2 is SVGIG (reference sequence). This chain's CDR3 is CAWSPLYRDRGSYTF. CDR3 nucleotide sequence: TGTGCCTGGAGTCCTTTGTACCGGGACAGGGGGAGCTACACCTTC.

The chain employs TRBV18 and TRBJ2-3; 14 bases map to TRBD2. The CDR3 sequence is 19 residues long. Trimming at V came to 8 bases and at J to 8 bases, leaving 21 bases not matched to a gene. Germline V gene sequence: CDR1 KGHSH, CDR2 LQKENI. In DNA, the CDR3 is TGTGCCAGCCCTCGACCGGGACTAGCGGGAGACCCCCCCACCGGTACGCAGTATTTT. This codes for CASPRPGLAGDPPTGTQYF.

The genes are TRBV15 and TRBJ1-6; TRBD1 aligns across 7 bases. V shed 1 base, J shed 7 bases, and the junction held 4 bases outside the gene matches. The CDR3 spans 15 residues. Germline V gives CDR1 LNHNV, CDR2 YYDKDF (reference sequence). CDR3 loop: CATSRGRGQNSPLHF. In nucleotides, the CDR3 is TGTGCCACCAGCAGAGGGAGGGGGCAGAATTCACCCCTCCACTTT.

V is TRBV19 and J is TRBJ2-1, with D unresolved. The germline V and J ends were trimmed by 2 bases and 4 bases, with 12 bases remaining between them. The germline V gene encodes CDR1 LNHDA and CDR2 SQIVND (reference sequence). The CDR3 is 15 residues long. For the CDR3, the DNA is TGTGCCAGTAGTATACGGCTAGACCCTTACAATGAGCAGTTCTTC. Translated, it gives CASSIRLDPYNEQFF. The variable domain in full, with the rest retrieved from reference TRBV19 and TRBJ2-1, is DGGITQSPKYLFRKEGQNVTLSCEQNLNHDAMYWYRQDPGQGLRLIYYSQIVNDFQKGDIAEGYSVSREKKESFPLTVTSAQKNPTAFYLCASSIRLDPYNEQFFGPGTRLTVL.

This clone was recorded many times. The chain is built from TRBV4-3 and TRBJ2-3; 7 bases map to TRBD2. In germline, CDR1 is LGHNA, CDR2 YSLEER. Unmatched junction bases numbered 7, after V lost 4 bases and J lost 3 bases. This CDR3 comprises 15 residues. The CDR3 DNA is TGCGCCAGCAGCCGCGCGGGGGAGGGAACAGATACGCAGTATTTT. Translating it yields CASSRAGEGTDTQYF.

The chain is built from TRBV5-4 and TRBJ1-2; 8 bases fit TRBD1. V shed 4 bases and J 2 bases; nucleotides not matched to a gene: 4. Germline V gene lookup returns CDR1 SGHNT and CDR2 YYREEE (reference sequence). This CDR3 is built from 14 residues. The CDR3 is CASSTDRANYGYTF. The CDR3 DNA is TGTGCCAGCAGCACGGACAGGGCCAACTATGGCTACACCTTC.

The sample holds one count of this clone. The CDR3 DNA reads TGCGCCAGCTTAAACAATGAGCAGTTCTTC. It specifies CASLNNEQFF. The V call is TRBV10-2, the J call TRBJ2-1; D uncertain. The CDR3 has 10 residues. Trimming took off 8 bases at V and 5 bases at J, with 4 bases between the two ends. The germline gives CDR1 WSHSY, CDR2 SAAADI.

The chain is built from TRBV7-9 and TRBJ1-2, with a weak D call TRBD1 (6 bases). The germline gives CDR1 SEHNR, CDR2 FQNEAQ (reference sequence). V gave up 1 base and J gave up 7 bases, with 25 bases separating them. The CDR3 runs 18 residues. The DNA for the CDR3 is TGTGCCAGCAGCTTAGTTGTGGGGAACAGGGTAATTTCGGGTGGCTACACCTTC. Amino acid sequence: CASSLVVGNRVISGGYTF.

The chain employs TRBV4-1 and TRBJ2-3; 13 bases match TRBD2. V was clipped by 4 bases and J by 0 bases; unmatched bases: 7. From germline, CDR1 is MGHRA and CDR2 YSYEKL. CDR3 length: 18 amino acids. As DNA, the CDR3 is TGCGCCAGCAGCCTACGACTAGCGGGAGGAGTGAGCACAGATACGCAGTATTTT. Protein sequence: CASSLRLAGGVSTDTQYF.

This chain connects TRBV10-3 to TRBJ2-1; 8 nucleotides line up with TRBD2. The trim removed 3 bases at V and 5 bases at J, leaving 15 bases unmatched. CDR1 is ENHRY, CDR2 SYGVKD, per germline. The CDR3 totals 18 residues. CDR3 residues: CAISDPAPPAGGNNEQFF. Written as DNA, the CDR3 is TGTGCCATCAGTGACCCTGCTCCCCCGGCGGGAGGAAACAATGAGCAGTTCTTC.

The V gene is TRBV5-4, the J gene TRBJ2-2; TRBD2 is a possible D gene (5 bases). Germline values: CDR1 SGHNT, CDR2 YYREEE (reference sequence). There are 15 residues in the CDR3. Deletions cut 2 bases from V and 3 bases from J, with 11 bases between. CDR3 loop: CASSFGLLDTGELFF. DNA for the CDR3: TGTGCCAGCAGCTTTGGACTGTTGGACACCGGGGAGCTGTTTTTT.

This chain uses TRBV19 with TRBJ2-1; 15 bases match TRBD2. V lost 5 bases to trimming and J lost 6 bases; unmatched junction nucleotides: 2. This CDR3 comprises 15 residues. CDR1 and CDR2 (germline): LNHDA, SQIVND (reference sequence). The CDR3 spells CASSRTSGRANEQFF. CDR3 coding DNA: TGTGCCAGTAGTCGGACTAGCGGGAGGGCCAATGAGCAGTTCTTC.

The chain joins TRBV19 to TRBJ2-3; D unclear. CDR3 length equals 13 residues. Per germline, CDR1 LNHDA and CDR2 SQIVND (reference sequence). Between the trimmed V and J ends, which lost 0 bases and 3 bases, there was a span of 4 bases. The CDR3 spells CASSIDGTDTQYF. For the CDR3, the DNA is TGTGCCAGTAGTATAGACGGGACAGATACGCAGTATTTT.

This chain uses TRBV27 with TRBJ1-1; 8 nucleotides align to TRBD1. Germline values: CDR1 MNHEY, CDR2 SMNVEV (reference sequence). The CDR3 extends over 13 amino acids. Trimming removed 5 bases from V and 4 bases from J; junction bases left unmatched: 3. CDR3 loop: CASSVQGGTEAFF. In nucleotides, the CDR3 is TGTGCCAGCAGTGTACAGGGGGGCACTGAAGCTTTCTTT.

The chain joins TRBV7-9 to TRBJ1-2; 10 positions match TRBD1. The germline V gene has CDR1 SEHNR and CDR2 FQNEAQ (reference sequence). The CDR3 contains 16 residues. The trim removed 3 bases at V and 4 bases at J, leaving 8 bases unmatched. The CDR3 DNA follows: TGTGCCAGCAGCTTGGGGGGGACAGGGGAGATCTATGGCTACACCTTC. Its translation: CASSLGGTGEIYGYTF.

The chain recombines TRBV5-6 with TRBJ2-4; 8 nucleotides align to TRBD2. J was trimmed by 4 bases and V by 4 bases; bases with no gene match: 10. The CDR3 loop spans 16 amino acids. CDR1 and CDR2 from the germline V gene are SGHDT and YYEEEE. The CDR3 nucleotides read TGTGCCAGCAGCGGCCGCGTGAGCGGGGGTAAAAACATTCAGTACTTC. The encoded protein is CASSGRVSGGKNIQYF. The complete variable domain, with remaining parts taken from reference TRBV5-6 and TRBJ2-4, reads DAGVTQSPTHLIKTRGQQVTLRCSPKSGHDTVSWYQQALGQGPQFIFQYYEEEERQRGNFPDRFSGHQFPNYSSELNVNALLLGDSALYLCASSGRVSGGKNIQYFGAGTRLSVL.